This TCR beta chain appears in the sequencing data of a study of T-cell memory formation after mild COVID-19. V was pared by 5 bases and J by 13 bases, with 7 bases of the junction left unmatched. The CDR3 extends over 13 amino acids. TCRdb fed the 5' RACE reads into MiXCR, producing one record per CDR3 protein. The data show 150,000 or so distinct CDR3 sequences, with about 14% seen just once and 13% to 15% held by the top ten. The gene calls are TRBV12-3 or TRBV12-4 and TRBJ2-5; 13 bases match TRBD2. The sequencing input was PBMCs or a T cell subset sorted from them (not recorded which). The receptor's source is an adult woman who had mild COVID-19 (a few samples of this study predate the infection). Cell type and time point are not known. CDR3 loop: CASSPRTSGSSYF. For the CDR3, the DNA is TGTGCCAGCAGTCCCCGGACTAGCGGGAGTTCGTACTTC.